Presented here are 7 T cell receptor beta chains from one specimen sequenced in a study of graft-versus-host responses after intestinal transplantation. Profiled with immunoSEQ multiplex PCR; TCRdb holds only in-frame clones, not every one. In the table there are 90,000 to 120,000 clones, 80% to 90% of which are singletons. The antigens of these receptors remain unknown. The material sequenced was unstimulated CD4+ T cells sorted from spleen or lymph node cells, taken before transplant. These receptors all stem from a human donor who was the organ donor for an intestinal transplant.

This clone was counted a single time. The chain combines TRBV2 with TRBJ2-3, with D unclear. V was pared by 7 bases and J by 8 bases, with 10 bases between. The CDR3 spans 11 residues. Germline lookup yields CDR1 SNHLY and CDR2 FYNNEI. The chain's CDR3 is CASTAEITQYF. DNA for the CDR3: TGTGCCAGCACCGCGGAGATTACGCAGTATTTT.

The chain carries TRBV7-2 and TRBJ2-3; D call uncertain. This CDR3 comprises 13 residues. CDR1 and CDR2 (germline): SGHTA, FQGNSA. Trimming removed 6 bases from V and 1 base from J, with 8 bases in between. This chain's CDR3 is CASRFKGTDTQYF. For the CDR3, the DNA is TGTGCCAGCAGGTTTAAGGGCACAGATACGCAGTATTTT.

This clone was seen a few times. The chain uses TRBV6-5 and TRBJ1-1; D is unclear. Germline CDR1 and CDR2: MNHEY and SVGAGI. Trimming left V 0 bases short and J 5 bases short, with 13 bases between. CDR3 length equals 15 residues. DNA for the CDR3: TGTGCCAGCAGTTACTCTCGGCCCAGCCGGACTGAAGCTTTCTTT. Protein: CASSYSRPSRTEAFF.

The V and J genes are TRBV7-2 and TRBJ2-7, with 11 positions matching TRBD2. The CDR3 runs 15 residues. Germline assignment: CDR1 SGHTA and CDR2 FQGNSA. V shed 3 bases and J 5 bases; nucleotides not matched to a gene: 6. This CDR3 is CASSLRLAGIDEQYF. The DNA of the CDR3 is TGTGCCAGCAGCTTGAGACTAGCGGGAATTGACGAGCAGTACTTC.

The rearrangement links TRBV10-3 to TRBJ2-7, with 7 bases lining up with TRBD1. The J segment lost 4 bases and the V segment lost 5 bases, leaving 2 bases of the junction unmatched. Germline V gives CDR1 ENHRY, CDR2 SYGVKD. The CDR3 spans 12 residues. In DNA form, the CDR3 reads TGTGCCATCAGTCAACAGGGGTACGAGCAGTACTTC. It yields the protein CAISQQGYEQYF.

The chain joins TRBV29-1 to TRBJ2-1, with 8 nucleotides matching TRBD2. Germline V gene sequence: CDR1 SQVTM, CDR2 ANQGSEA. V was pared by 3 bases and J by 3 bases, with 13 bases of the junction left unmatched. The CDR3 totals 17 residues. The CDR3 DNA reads TGCAGCGTTGACATAAGTCCGCGGGGGGCCTACTACAATGAGCAGTTCTTC. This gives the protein CSVDISPRGAYYNEQFF.

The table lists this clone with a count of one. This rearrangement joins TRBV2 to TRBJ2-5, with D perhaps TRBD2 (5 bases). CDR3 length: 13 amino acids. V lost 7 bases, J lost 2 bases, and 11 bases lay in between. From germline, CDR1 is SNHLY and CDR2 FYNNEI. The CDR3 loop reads CASIRTLQETQYF. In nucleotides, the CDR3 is TGTGCCAGCATTAGGACTTTACAAGAGACCCAGTACTTC.